This note documents a single T cell receptor (beta chain) sequence. The CDR3 runs 14 residues. Trimming at V came to 4 bases and at J to 7 bases, leaving 5 bases not matched to a gene. CDR1 SGHRS and CDR2 YFSETQ come from the germline V gene. Sequencing was performed with immunoSEQ multiplex PCR; in TCRdb, only in-frame clones are kept and a portion is missing. The table lists 25,000 to 30,000 clones, 81% of them singletons. This record belongs to a study of T cell repertoires in ileal Crohn's disease. The receptor comes from an adult with Crohn's disease. The sequenced sample consisted of ileal tissue. This chain connects TRBV5-1 to TRBJ1-6, with 7 bases fitting TRBD1. The DNA of the CDR3 is TGCGCCAGCAGCCCGCTGGACAGGAATTCACCCCTCCACTTT. Protein: CASSPLDRNSPLHF.